The subject of this entry is one T cell receptor beta chain. With 60 Vbeta and 13 Jbeta primers, the PCR was carried out. Measured with immunoSEQ multiplex PCR; TCRdb has only the in-frame clones, and not every one. Its listing shows approximately 110,000 clones. V shed 4 bases and J 8 bases; nucleotides not matched to a gene: 11. In germline, CDR1 is SGHNT, CDR2 YYREEE (reference sequence). There are 15 residues in the CDR3. This entry is derived from a study of cytomegalovirus exposure and HLA in healthy donors. At collection, donors were nominally healthy, but unrecorded immune exposures were probable.

What was sequenced was PBMCs. The TCR comes from a man younger than 45 in good health and CMV-seronegative. The gene calls are TRBV5-4 and TRBJ1-4, with 7 bases fitting TRBD1. CDR3 loop: CASSTRGDGEEKLFF. CDR3 coding DNA: TGTGCCAGCAGCACCAGGGGGGACGGGGAAGAAAAACTGTTTTTT.